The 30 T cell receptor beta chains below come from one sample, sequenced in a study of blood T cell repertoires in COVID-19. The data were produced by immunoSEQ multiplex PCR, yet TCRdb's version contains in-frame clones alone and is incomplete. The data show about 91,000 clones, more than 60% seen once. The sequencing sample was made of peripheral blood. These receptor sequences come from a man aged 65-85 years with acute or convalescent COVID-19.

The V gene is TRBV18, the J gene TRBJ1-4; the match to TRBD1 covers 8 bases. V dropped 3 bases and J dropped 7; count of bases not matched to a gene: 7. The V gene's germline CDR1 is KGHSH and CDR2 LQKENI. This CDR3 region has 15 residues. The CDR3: CASSPSTGVSEKLFF. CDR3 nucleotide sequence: TGTGCCAGCTCACCGTCGACAGGGGTCAGTGAAAAACTGTTTTTT.

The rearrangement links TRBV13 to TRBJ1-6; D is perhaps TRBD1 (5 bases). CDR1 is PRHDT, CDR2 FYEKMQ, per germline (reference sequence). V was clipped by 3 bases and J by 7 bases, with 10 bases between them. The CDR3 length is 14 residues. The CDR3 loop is CASSFGGTNSPLHF. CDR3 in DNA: TGTGCCAGCAGCTTCGGGGGGACCAATTCACCCCTCCACTTT.

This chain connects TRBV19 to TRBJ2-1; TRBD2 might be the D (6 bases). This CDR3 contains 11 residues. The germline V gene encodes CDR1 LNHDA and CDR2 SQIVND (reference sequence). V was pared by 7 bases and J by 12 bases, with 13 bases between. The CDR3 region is CASMGGILQFF. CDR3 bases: TGTGCCAGTATGGGCGGGATATTGCAGTTCTTC.

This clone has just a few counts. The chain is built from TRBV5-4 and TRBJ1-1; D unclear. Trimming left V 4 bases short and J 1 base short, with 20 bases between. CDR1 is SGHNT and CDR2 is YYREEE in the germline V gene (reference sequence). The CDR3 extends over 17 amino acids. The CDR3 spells CASSQLRHVVENTEAFF. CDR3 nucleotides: TGTGCCAGCAGCCAGCTTCGACACGTCGTAGAGAACACTGAAGCTTTCTTT.

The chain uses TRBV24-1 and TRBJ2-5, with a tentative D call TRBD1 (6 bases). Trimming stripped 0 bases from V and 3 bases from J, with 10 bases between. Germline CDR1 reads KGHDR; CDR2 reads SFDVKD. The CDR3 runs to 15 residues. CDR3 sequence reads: CATSDLQGSEETQYF. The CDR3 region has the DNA TGTGCCACCAGTGATTTGCAGGGGTCAGAAGAGACCCAGTACTTC.

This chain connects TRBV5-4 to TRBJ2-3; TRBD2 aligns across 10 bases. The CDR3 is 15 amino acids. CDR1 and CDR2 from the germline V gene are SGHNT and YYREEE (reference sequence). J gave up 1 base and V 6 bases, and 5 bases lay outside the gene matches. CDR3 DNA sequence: TGTGCCAGCACTAGCGGGAGCGGTGGCACAGATACGCAGTATTTT. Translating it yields CASTSGSGGTDTQYF.

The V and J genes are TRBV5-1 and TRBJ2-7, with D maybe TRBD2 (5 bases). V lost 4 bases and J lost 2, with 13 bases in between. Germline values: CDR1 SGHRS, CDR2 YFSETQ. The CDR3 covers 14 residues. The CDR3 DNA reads TGCGCCAGCAGCCGGACTTCGAGGGCCTACGAGCAGTACTTC. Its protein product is CASSRTSRAYEQYF. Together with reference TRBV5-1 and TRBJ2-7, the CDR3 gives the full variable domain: KAGVTQTPRYLIKTRGQQVTLSCSPISGHRSVSWYQQTPGQGLQFLFEYFSETQRNKGNFPGRFSGRQFSNSRSEMNVSTLELGDSALYLCASSRTSRAYEQYFGPGTRLTVT.

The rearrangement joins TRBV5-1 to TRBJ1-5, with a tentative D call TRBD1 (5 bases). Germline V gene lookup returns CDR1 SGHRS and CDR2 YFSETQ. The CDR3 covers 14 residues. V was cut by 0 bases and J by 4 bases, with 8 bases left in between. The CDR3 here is CASSLGQQNQPQHF. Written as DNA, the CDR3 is TGCGCCAGCAGCTTGGGACAGCAAAATCAGCCCCAGCATTTT.

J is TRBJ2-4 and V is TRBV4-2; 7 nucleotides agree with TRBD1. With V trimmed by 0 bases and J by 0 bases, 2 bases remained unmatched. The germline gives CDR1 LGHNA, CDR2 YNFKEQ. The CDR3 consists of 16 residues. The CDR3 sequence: CASSQDGQVAKNIQYF. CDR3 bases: TGTGCCAGCAGCCAAGATGGACAGGTAGCCAAAAACATTCAGTACTTC.

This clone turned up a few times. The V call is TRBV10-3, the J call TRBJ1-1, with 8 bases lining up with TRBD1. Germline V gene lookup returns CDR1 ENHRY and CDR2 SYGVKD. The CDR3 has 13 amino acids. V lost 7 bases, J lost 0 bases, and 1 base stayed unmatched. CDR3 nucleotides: TGTGCCATCAACAGGGGGATGAACACTGAAGCTTTCTTT. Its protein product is CAINRGMNTEAFF.

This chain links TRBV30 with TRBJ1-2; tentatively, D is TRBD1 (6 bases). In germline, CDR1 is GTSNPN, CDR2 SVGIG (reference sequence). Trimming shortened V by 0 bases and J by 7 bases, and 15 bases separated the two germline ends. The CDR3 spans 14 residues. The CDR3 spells CAWSVQGRGTGYTF. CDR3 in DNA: TGTGCCTGGAGTGTACAGGGCAGGGGAACTGGCTACACCTTC.

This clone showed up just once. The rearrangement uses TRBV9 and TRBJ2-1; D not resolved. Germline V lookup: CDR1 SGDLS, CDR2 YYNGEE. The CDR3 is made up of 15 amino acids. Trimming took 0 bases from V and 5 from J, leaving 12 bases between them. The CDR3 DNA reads TGTGCCAGCAGCGTAGCGGTGGCGGTAAACAATGAGCAGTTCTTC. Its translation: CASSVAVAVNNEQFF.

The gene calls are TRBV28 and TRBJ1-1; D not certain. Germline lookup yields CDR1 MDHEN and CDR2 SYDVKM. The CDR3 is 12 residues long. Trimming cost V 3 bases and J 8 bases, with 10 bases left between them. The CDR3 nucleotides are TGTGCCAGCAGTTTTCTAGCGAGGGAAGCTTTCTTT. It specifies CASSFLAREAFF.

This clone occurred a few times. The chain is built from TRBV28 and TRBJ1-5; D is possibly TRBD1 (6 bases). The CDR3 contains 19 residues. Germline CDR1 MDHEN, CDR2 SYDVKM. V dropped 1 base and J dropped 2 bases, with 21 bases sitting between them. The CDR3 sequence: CASSLFLIPEGGGNQPQHF. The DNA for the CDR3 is TGTGCCAGCAGTTTATTCCTCATCCCTGAAGGGGGGGGCAATCAGCCCCAGCATTTT.

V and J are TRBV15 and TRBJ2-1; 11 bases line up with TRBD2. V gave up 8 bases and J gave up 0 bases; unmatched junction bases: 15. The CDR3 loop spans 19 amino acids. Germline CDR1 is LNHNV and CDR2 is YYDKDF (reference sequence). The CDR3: CATWVDGTSGSSSYNEQFF. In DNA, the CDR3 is TGTGCCACCTGGGTTGACGGGACTAGCGGTTCGAGCTCCTACAATGAGCAGTTCTTC.

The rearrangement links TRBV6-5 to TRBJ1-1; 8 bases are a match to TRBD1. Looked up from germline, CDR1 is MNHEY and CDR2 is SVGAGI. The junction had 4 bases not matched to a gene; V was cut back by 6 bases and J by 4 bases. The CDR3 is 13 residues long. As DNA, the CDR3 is TGTGCCAGCAGCGGGGGACAGGCCACTGAAGCTTTCTTT. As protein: CASSGGQATEAFF.

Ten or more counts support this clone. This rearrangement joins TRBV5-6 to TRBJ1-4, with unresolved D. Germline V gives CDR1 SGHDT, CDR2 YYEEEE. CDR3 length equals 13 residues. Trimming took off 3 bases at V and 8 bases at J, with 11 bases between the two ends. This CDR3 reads CASSSYMGEKLFF. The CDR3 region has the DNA TGTGCCAGCAGCTCATACATGGGCGAAAAACTGTTTTTT.

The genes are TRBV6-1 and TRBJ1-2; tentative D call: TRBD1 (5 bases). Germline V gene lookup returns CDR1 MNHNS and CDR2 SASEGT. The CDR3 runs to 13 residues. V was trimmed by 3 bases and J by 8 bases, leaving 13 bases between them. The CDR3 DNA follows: TGTGCCAGCAGTGAGGGGCCACCTCAGGGCTACACCTTC. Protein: CASSEGPPQGYTF.

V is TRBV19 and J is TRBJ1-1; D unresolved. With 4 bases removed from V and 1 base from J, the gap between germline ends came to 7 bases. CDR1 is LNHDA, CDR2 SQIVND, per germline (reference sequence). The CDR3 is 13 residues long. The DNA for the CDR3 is TGTGCCAGTAGTACGACGGGGAACACTGAAGCTTTCTTT. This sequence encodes CASSTTGNTEAFF.

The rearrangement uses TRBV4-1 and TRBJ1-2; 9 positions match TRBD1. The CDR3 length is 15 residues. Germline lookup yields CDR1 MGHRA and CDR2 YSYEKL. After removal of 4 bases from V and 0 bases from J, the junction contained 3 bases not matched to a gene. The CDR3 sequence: CASSLGQGSNYGYTF. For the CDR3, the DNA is TGCGCCAGCAGCCTCGGACAGGGGTCTAACTATGGCTACACCTTC.

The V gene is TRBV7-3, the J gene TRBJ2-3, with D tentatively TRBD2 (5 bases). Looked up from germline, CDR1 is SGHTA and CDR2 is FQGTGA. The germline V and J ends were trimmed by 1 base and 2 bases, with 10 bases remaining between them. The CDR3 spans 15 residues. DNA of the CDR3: TGTGCCAGCAGCTTAATCGTCGGGAACACAGATACGCAGTATTTT. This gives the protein CASSLIVGNTDTQYF. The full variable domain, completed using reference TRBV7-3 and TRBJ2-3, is GAGVSQTPSNKVTEKGKYVELRCDPISGHTALYWYRQSLGQGPEFLIYFQGTGAADDSGLPNDRFFAVRPEGSVSTLKIQRTERGDSAVYLCASSLIVGNTDTQYFGPGTRLTVL.

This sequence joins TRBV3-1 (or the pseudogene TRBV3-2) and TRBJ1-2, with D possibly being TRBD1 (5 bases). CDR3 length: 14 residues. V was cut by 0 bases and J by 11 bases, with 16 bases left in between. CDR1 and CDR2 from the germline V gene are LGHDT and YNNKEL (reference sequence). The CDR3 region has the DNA TGTGCCAGCAGCCAAGATGTCACCAGGGTGGGGTACACCTTC. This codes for CASSQDVTRVGYTF.

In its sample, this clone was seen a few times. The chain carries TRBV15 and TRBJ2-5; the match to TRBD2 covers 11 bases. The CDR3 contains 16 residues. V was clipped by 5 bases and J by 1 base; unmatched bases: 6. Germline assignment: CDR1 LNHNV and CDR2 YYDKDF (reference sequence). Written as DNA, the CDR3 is TGTGCCACCAGCGGCGGACTAGCGGGCCTCCAAGAGACCCAGTACTTC. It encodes CATSGGLAGLQETQYF.

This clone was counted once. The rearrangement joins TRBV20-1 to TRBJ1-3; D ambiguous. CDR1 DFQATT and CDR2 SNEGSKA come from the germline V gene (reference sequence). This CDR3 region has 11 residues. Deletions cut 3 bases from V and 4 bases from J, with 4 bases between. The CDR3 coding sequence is TGCAGTGCTAGGACAGGAAACACCATATATTTT. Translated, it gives CSARTGNTIYF.

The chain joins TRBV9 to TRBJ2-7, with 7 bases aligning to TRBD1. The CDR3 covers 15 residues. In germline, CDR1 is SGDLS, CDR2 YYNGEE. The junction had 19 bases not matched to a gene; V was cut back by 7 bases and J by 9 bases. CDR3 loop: CASQQGDRATTRQYF. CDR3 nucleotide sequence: TGTGCCAGCCAGCAAGGGGACAGAGCTACTACGAGGCAGTACTTC.

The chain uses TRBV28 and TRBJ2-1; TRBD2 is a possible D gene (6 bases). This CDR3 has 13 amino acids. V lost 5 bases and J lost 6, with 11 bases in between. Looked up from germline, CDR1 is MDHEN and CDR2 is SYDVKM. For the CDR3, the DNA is TGTGCCAGCAGTGTGACGGGAGTCAATGAGCAGTTCTTC. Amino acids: CASSVTGVNEQFF.

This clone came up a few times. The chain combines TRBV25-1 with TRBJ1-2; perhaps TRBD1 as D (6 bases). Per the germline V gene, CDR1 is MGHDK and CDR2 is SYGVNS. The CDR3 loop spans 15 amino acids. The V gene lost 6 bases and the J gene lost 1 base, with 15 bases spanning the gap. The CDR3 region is CASSVQGDLNYGYTF. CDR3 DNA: TGTGCCAGCAGCGTACAGGGAGACCTTAACTATGGCTACACCTTC.

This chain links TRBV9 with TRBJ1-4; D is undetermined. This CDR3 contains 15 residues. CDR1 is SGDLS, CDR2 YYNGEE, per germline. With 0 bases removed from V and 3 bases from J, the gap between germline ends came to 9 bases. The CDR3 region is CASSVGPDSNEKLFF. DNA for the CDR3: TGTGCCAGCAGCGTAGGGCCAGATTCTAATGAAAAACTGTTTTTT. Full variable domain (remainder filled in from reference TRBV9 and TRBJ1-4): DSGVTQTPKHLITATGQRVTLRCSPRSGDLSVYWYQQSLDQGLQFLIQYYNGEERAKGNILERFSAQQFPDLHSELNLSSLELGDSALYFCASSVGPDSNEKLFFGSGTQLSVL.

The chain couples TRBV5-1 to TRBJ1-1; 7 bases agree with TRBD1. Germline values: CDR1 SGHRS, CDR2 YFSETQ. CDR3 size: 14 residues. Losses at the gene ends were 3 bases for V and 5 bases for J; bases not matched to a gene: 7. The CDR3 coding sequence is TGCGCCAGCAGCTCCGAATCAGGGGGGACTGAAGCTTTCTTT. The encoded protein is CASSSESGGTEAFF.

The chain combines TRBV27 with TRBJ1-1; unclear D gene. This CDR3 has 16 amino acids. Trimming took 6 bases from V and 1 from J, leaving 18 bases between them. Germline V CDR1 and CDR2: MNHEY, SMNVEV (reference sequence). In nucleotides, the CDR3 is TGTGCCAGCAGCTCTAATTGGGCAGCCTCGAACACTGAAGCTTTCTTT. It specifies CASSSNWAASNTEAFF.